The 14 T cell receptor beta chains below all came from one sample that was sequenced in a study of T cell changes during pregnancy in multiple sclerosis. Profiling relied on immunoSEQ multiplex PCR, and the TCRdb table lists in-frame clones only, not all of them. The table lists around 50,000 clones, about 95% of them singletons. Sequencing used CD8+ T cells from peripheral blood mononuclear cells, obtained in the first trimester of pregnancy. These receptors were taken from a female donor with multiple sclerosis, enrolled in a pregnancy study.

In nucleotides, the CDR3 is TGTGCCAGCAGCATGACTAGCGGGAGCACAGATACGCAGTATTTT. Protein product: CASSMTSGSTDTQYF. The chain combines TRBV7-2 with TRBJ2-3; 10 bases align to TRBD2. Germline lookup yields CDR1 SGHTA and CDR2 FQGNSA. This CDR3 contains 15 residues. J gave up 0 bases and V 5 bases, and 2 bases lay outside the gene matches.

This clone was counted a single time. The chain couples TRBV4-1 to TRBJ2-1; 10 nucleotides agree with TRBD2. The CDR3 contains 16 residues. The trim removed 3 bases at V and 2 bases at J, leaving 4 bases unmatched. Looked up from germline, CDR1 is MGHRA and CDR2 is YSYEKL. CDR3 bases: TGCGCCAGCAGCCAGCCCGGGACTAGCGCCTACAATGAGCAGTTCTTC. Translating gives CASSQPGTSAYNEQFF.

The chain has TRBV19 and TRBJ2-7; the D gene is possibly TRBD1 (5 bases). V lost 2 bases and J 2 bases, leaving 13 bases between the germline ends. Germline CDR1 and CDR2: LNHDA and SQIVND (reference sequence). The CDR3 totals 15 residues. CDR3 sequence (DNA): TGTGCCAGTAGTATATCGTCAGGGTCTCCCTACGAGCAGTACTTC. Its translation is CASSISSGSPYEQYF. Drawing the rest from reference TRBV19 and TRBJ2-7, the complete variable domain is DGGITQSPKYLFRKEGQNVTLSCEQNLNHDAMYWYRQDPGQGLRLIYYSQIVNDFQKGDIAEGYSVSREKKESFPLTVTSAQKNPTAFYLCASSISSGSPYEQYFGPGTRLTVT.

The J gene is TRBJ1-1, the V gene TRBV30; no clear D. Per germline, CDR1 GTSNPN and CDR2 SVGIG (reference sequence). This CDR3 region has 12 residues. In DNA, the CDR3 is TGTGCTATGCTCAGAATGAACACTGAAGCTTTCTTT. Encoded protein: CAMLRMNTEAFF.

The V and J genes are TRBV10-3 and TRBJ2-1; 10 bases are a match to TRBD2. The CDR3 sequence is 14 residues long. The trim removed 10 bases at V and 4 bases at J, leaving 7 bases unmatched. Germline V gene data show CDR1 as ENHRY and CDR2 as SYGVKD. The CDR3 region is CATTSGDLYNEQFF. The DNA for the CDR3 is TGTGCCACCACTAGCGGGGACTTATACAATGAGCAGTTCTTC.

The chain is built from TRBV5-6 and TRBJ1-1; weak D call: TRBD1 (5 bases). The CDR3 runs 12 residues. V lost 3 bases and J 3 bases, leaving 6 bases between the germline ends. Germline lookup yields CDR1 SGHDT and CDR2 YYEEEE. CDR3 loop: CASSWGDTEAFF. DNA of the CDR3: TGTGCCAGCAGCTGGGGGGACACTGAAGCTTTCTTT.

A single count supports this clone. J is TRBJ2-7 and V is TRBV5-1; 9 bases are shared with TRBD2. The CDR3 extends over 14 amino acids. Trimming cost V 0 bases and J 3 bases; bases outside gene matches: 1. The germline V gene encodes CDR1 SGHRS and CDR2 YFSETQ. CDR3 amino acids: CASSLEREVYEQYF. The CDR3 nucleotides read TGCGCCAGCAGCTTGGAGCGGGAGGTCTACGAGCAGTACTTC.

This chain joins TRBV13 and TRBJ2-7, with 9 nucleotides matching TRBD1. Germline trimming cut 5 bases from V and 1 base from J; bases unmatched to any gene: 6. Germline V CDR1 and CDR2: PRHDT, FYEKMQ (reference sequence). This CDR3 is 15 amino acids long. The CDR3: CASSPEGTGSYEQYF. The CDR3 nucleotides are TGTGCCAGCAGCCCAGAGGGGACAGGGTCCTACGAGCAGTACTTC.

The chain has TRBV28 and TRBJ2-1; possibly TRBD2 for D (6 bases). V was clipped by 6 bases and J by 3 bases, with 15 bases between them. Germline assignment: CDR1 MDHEN and CDR2 SYDVKM. The CDR3 is 15 residues long. The CDR3, as DNA: TGTGCCAGCAGACAAATCCCGGGACTCTACAATGAGCAGTTCTTC. Protein product: CASRQIPGLYNEQFF.

This clone was seen a few times. This rearrangement joins TRBV5-5 to TRBJ2-7, with TRBD2 as a possible D gene (6 bases). The CDR3 totals 16 residues. Per germline, CDR1 SGHKS and CDR2 YYEKEE (reference sequence). Between the trimmed V and J ends, which lost 1 base and 5 bases, there was a span of 19 bases. CDR3 coding DNA: TGTGCCAGCAGCTTGTCAGAGGGTGGGACTCAGGACGAGCAGTACTTC. It translates to CASSLSEGGTQDEQYF.

The chain has TRBV6-4 and TRBJ2-1, with D maybe TRBD2 (6 bases). The germline V and J ends were trimmed by 2 bases and 9 bases, with 11 bases remaining between them. Germline CDR1 MRHNA, CDR2 SNTAGT. This CDR3 has 13 residues. The CDR3 loop is CASSDTAGGEQFF. The CDR3 DNA reads TGTGCCAGCAGTGACACAGCCGGGGGTGAGCAGTTCTTC.

The chain employs TRBV29-1 and TRBJ2-4; 8 bases are shared with TRBD1. Germline V gene data show CDR1 as SQVTM and CDR2 as ANQGSEA. The CDR3 consists of 17 residues. J was trimmed by 0 bases and V by 2 bases; bases with no gene match: 9. The CDR3 region is CSVEPLGQGLAKNIQYF. The DNA of the CDR3 is TGCAGCGTTGAACCCTTAGGACAGGGTCTAGCCAAAAACATTCAGTACTTC.

This chain connects TRBV2 to TRBJ2-2, with 7 nucleotides matching TRBD1. V gave up 6 bases and J gave up 4 bases; unmatched junction bases: 5. The germline V gene has CDR1 SNHLY and CDR2 FYNNEI. This CDR3 spans 14 amino acids. The CDR3 nucleotides are TGTGCCAGCAGCGACAGGGTTTCCACCGGGGAGCTGTTTTTT. Translating gives CASSDRVSTGELFF.

The chain is built from TRBV30 and TRBJ1-2, with TRBD1 as a possible D gene (6 bases). CDR1 and CDR2 (germline): GTSNPN, SVGIG (reference sequence). This CDR3 has 15 amino acids. Trimming took 1 base from V and 4 from J, leaving 16 bases between them. The CDR3 DNA follows: TGTGCCTGGAGTGGGTCTGGACAGAGGGGCTATGGCTACACCTTC. Translating gives CAWSGSGQRGYGYTF.